These 20 T cell receptor beta chains were sequenced from one sample in a study of CD8 T cells in Susac syndrome. Reverse transcription of roughly 0.5 to 1 ug RNA was performed with random hexamers. Via MiXCR, TCRdb re-called the immunoSEQ multiplex PCR reads, giving one row per CDR3 protein. The sample lists around 170,000 distinct CDR3 sequences, under 97% occurring once. Sequencing used CD4+ T cells from PBMCs. The receptor source for this set is a human donor with Susac syndrome.

CDR3 loop: CASSVRGLTDTQYF. The CDR3 DNA is TGTGCCAGCAGCGTCAGGGGCCTGACAGATACGCAGTATTTT. The V gene is TRBV9, the J gene TRBJ2-3; a possible D gene is TRBD1 (6 bases). Trimming shortened V by 2 bases and J by 3 bases, and 10 bases separated the two germline ends. The CDR3 contains 14 residues. Germline lookup yields CDR1 SGDLS and CDR2 YYNGEE.

The chain recombines TRBV7-8 with TRBJ1-2, with D maybe TRBD1 (5 bases). V lost 3 bases to trimming and J lost 2 bases, with 7 bases between them. From germline, CDR1 is SGHVS and CDR2 FQNEAQ. The CDR3 runs to 13 residues. CDR3 in DNA: TGTGCCAGCAGCTTCCCAGGGAACTATGGCTACACCTTC. Translated, it gives CASSFPGNYGYTF. Based on the CDR3 plus reference TRBV7-8 and TRBJ1-2, the full variable domain is GAGVSQSPRYKVAKRGQDVALRCDPISGHVSLFWYQQALGQGPEFLTYFQNEAQLDKSGLPSDRFFAERPEGSVSTLKIQRTQQEDSAVYLCASSFPGNYGYTFGSGTRLTVV.

This chain links TRBV20-1 with TRBJ1-1, with D hard to call. The CDR3 covers 13 residues. The germline gives CDR1 DFQATT, CDR2 SNEGSKA (reference sequence). Trimming shortened V by 6 bases and J by 4 bases, and 15 bases separated the two germline ends. The CDR3 nucleotides read TGCAGTGCGCCCGACATTCACGCCACTGAAGCTTTCTTT. Its protein is CSAPDIHATEAFF.

The chain combines TRBV20-1 with TRBJ1-1; D gene ambiguous. Germline CDR1 and CDR2: DFQATT and SNEGSKA (reference sequence). The ends were cut back, 6 bases at V and 8 bases at J, with 19 bases in the middle. This CDR3 region has 13 residues. The CDR3 protein is CSAEQTLTKEAFF. CDR3 DNA sequence: TGCAGTGCAGAGCAGACCCTTACTAAAGAAGCTTTCTTT.

The chain joins TRBV4-1 to TRBJ1-1, with 7 bases that match TRBD1. The germline V gene has CDR1 MGHRA and CDR2 YSYEKL. The CDR3 is 17 amino acids. The V and J ends lost 3 bases and 1 base, in that order; junction bases with no gene match: 11. CDR3 amino acids: CASSQRSRDSQNTEAFF. The CDR3 DNA sequence: TGCGCCAGCAGCCAGAGGAGCCGGGACAGTCAGAACACTGAAGCTTTCTTT.

The chain has TRBV6-1 and TRBJ2-6, with D hard to call. Germline values: CDR1 MNHNS, CDR2 SASEGT. The CDR3 extends over 14 amino acids. V was pared by 6 bases and J by 0 bases, with 6 bases between. The CDR3 is CASRSYSGANVLTF. CDR3 nucleotide sequence: TGTGCCAGCAGATCCTACTCTGGGGCCAACGTCCTGACTTTC.

The sample holds a few counts of this clonotype. The CDR3 nucleotides are TGTGCCAGCAGCCCCGGGCAGGGGGTCGAGACCCAGTACTTC. Residues: CASSPGQGVETQYF. The chain links TRBV7-9 to TRBJ2-5, with 7 bases lining up with TRBD1. The CDR3 contains 14 residues. Unmatched junction bases numbered 8, after V lost 5 bases and J lost 5 bases. Germline lookup yields CDR1 SEHNR and CDR2 FQNEAQ (reference sequence).

The V and J genes are TRBV6-4 and TRBJ2-6; D unclear. This CDR3 has 15 amino acids. Germline V lookup: CDR1 MRHNA, CDR2 SNTAGT. V lost 7 bases, J lost 0 bases, and 10 bases lay in between. The CDR3 loop is CASKRSSSGANVLTF. CDR3 nucleotides: TGTGCCAGCAAACGAAGCAGCTCTGGGGCCAACGTCCTGACTTTC.

The rearrangement links TRBV20-1 to TRBJ2-5; perhaps TRBD2 as D (7 bases). This CDR3 is built from 12 residues. Germline V lookup: CDR1 DFQATT, CDR2 SNEGSKA (reference sequence). V lost 5 bases to trimming and J lost 5 bases, with 12 bases between them. This chain's CDR3 is CSAPQGGETQYF. The CDR3 region has the DNA TGCAGTGCTCCACAGGGAGGGGAGACCCAGTACTTC.

This chain connects TRBV4-2 to TRBJ2-5; 8 nucleotides agree with TRBD2. V was pared by 2 bases and J by 2 bases, with 7 bases of the junction left unmatched. In germline, CDR1 is LGHNA, CDR2 YNFKEQ. The CDR3 runs to 16 residues. In nucleotides, the CDR3 is TGTGCCAGCAGCCAAACTCCGGCGGGGGGACAAGAGACCCAGTACTTC. Its protein product is CASSQTPAGGQETQYF.

This clonotype was detected once. The gene calls are TRBV5-1 and TRBJ1-1; D gene ambiguous. Germline CDR1 and CDR2: SGHRS and YFSETQ. V dropped 5 bases and J dropped 1 base, with 12 bases sitting between them. The CDR3 extends over 14 amino acids. The CDR3: CASRTLVGNTEAFF. The CDR3 DNA is TGCGCCAGCAGAACGTTGGTCGGGAACACTGAAGCTTTCTTT.

The chain has TRBV7-9 and TRBJ2-3; D is uncertain. Germline-derived CDR1 and CDR2 are SEHNR and FQNEAQ (reference sequence). Trimming removed 1 base at V and 7 bases at J, with 6 bases between. The CDR3 totals 12 residues. The CDR3, as DNA: TGTGCCAGCAGCTTAGTACCTAATACGCAGTATTTT. Its translation: CASSLVPNTQYF.

J is TRBJ1-2 and V is TRBV2, with D possibly TRBD1 on 5 matching bases. V shed 8 bases and J shed 4 bases, with 14 bases lying between them. The length of the CDR3 is 13 residues. Germline CDR1 and CDR2: SNHLY and FYNNEI. CDR3 DNA sequence: TGTGCCAGCTCTGAGGGGAGCAGCTATGGCTACACCTTC. Residues: CASSEGSSYGYTF.

The chain joins TRBV7-2 to TRBJ2-2; unclear D gene. Trimming took off 0 bases at V and 3 bases at J, with 5 bases between the two ends. The germline gives CDR1 SGHTA, CDR2 FQGNSA. The CDR3 runs to 14 residues. The CDR3 DNA follows: TGTGCCAGCAGCTTAGCGATCCACACCGGGGAGCTGTTTTTT. This translates into CASSLAIHTGELFF.

This chain links TRBV24-1 with TRBJ2-3; D may be TRBD1 (6 bases). The ends were cut back, 4 bases at V and 4 bases at J, with 17 bases in the middle. This CDR3 comprises 16 residues. Germline V gene lookup returns CDR1 KGHDR and CDR2 SFDVKD. The CDR3 protein is CATSDRAAGDPDTQYF. DNA of the CDR3: TGTGCCACCAGTGACCGCGCAGCAGGGGACCCAGATACGCAGTATTTT.

The gene calls are TRBV5-4 and TRBJ2-2; D call uncertain. Trimming pared 4 bases from V and 1 base from J, leaving 8 bases between. The CDR3 covers 14 residues. CDR1 is SGHNT and CDR2 is YYREEE in the germline V gene (reference sequence). The CDR3 loop reads CASSARQNTGELFF. The CDR3 bases are TGTGCCAGCAGCGCTCGACAGAACACCGGGGAGCTGTTTTTT.

This sequence joins TRBV4-1 and TRBJ2-7; 14 bases are a match to TRBD2. From germline, CDR1 is MGHRA and CDR2 YSYEKL. The CDR3 spans 16 residues. Trimming at V came to 4 bases and at J to 5 bases, leaving 7 bases not matched to a gene. The DNA of the CDR3 is TGCGCCAGCAGCCGAGACCCGGGACTAGCGGGGGACGAGCAGTACTTC. It translates to CASSRDPGLAGDEQYF.

This chain links TRBV20-1 with TRBJ2-5; the match to TRBD2 covers 12 bases. Germline V gene sequence: CDR1 DFQATT, CDR2 SNEGSKA (reference sequence). The junction had 5 bases not matched to a gene; V was cut back by 3 bases and J by 3 bases. This CDR3 comprises 15 residues. CDR3 loop: CSARRLAGVKETQYF. In DNA form, the CDR3 reads TGCAGTGCTAGGCGACTAGCGGGAGTGAAAGAGACCCAGTACTTC.

This clonotype appeared a single time. A junction end diverges from the germline sequence, so it may reflect a read error. The J gene is TRBJ1-2, the V gene TRBV4-1, with D unclear. The germline V gene encodes CDR1 MGHRA and CDR2 YSYEKL. The CDR3 has 12 amino acids. Here the CDR3 reads CASSQVSGGYTF. The CDR3 region has the DNA TGCGCCAGCAGTCAAGTTTCGGGTGGCTACACCTTC.

The rearrangement joins TRBV20-1 to TRBJ2-7; D uncertain. Germline CDR1 DFQATT, CDR2 SNEGSKA (reference sequence). The CDR3 spans 12 residues. V was clipped by 3 bases and J by 7 bases, with 13 bases between them. The CDR3 here is CSASANLREQYF. In DNA, the CDR3 is TGCAGTGCTAGTGCCAACCTGAGGGAGCAGTACTTC.